These 31 T cell receptor beta chains were sequenced from one sample in a study of T cell changes during pregnancy in multiple sclerosis. Sequencing used immunoSEQ multiplex PCR; TCRdb keeps in-frame clones, though not all of them. The repertoire has 75,000 to 95,000 clones, 85% to 95% of them found once; the top ten carry 2.5%. This specimen was peripheral blood, taken in the second trimester of pregnancy. Source of these receptors: a female donor with multiple sclerosis, enrolled in a pregnancy study.

The chain recombines TRBV10-2 with TRBJ1-1; 8 nucleotides agree with TRBD1. Looked up from germline, CDR1 is WSHSY and CDR2 is SAAADI. This CDR3 spans 14 amino acids. Trimming at V came to 0 bases and at J to 11 bases, leaving 8 bases not matched to a gene. CDR3 nucleotide sequence: TGCGCCAGCAGTGAGTCGGGAGACAGGGGATGGGCTTTCTTT. Translation: CASSESGDRGWAFF.

The chain couples TRBV6-5 to TRBJ2-3; TRBD2 aligns across 8 bases. V was pared by 2 bases and J by 8 bases, with 9 bases of the junction left unmatched. The CDR3 has 15 amino acids. Germline CDR1 MNHEY, CDR2 SVGAGI. The CDR3 region has the DNA TGTGCCAGCAGTTACGAGGCGGGGGGCGCGCTTACGCAGTATTTT. It yields the protein CASSYEAGGALTQYF.

This clone was recorded once. The gene calls are TRBV6-1 and TRBJ1-2; 10 bases match TRBD1. Germline trimming cut 1 base from V and 5 bases from J; bases unmatched to any gene: 1. This CDR3 comprises 14 residues. The germline gives CDR1 MNHNS, CDR2 SASEGT. CDR3 loop: CASSEEDRGYGYTF. Written as DNA, the CDR3 is TGTGCCAGCAGTGAAGAGGACAGGGGGTATGGCTACACCTTC.

The V and J genes are TRBV5-4 and TRBJ2-5; D perhaps matches TRBD2 (5 bases). From germline, CDR1 is SGHNT and CDR2 YYREEE (reference sequence). This CDR3 is 13 amino acids long. The V gene lost 0 bases and the J gene lost 4 bases, with 7 bases spanning the gap. CDR3 loop: CASSLGGGETQYF. CDR3 DNA: TGTGCCAGCAGCTTGGGAGGAGGAGAGACCCAGTACTTC. The entire variable domain, with the rest obtained from reference TRBV5-4 and TRBJ2-5, is as follows: ETGVTQSPTHLIKTRGQQVTLRCSSQSGHNTVSWYQQALGQGPQFIFQYYREEENGRGNFPPRFSGLQFPNYSSELNVNALELDDSALYLCASSLGGGETQYFGPGTRLLVL.

This chain uses TRBV18 with TRBJ2-7; D is undetermined. This CDR3 is built from 15 residues. Per the germline V gene, CDR1 is KGHSH and CDR2 is LQKENI. Trimming took 5 bases from V and 4 from J, leaving 18 bases between them. This CDR3 reads CASSSLHVAEYEQYF. CDR3 DNA: TGTGCCAGCTCATCCCTCCATGTAGCTGAGTACGAGCAGTACTTC. The whole variable domain, filled in from reference TRBV18 and TRBJ2-7, reads NAGVMQNPRHLVRRRGQEARLRCSPMKGHSHVYWYRQLPEEGLKFMVYLQKENIIDESGMPKERFSAEFPKEGPSILRIQQVVRGDSAAYFCASSSLHVAEYEQYFGPGTRLTVT.

V usage is TRBV7-8 and J usage is TRBJ2-2, with 11 bases that match TRBD2. CDR1 is SGHVS, CDR2 FQNEAQ, per germline. The CDR3 has 16 residues. Trimming removed 3 bases from V and 5 bases from J; junction bases left unmatched: 5. The CDR3 nucleotides read TGTGCCAGCAGCTTTTCACTAGCGGGGGTAACCGGGGAGCTGTTTTTT. Protein sequence: CASSFSLAGVTGELFF.

Concerning this clone itself: Sequence at one end of the junction differs from germline and may be a read error. V and J are TRBV7-7 and TRBJ2-5; TRBD2 aligns across 10 bases. The CDR3 is 15 residues long. CDR1 and CDR2 from the germline V gene are SSHAT and FNYEAQ (reference sequence). The CDR3 DNA is TGTGCTAGCAGCTACAGCGGGGGGGGTGCGGAGACCCAGTACTTC. It encodes CASSYSGGGAETQYF.

The chain is built from TRBV4-1 and TRBJ1-6, with 9 positions matching TRBD1. This CDR3 has 15 amino acids. Germline loops: CDR1 MGHRA, CDR2 YSYEKL. Unmatched junction bases numbered 3, after V lost 1 base and J lost 8 bases. In nucleotides, the CDR3 is TGCGCCAGCAGCCAAGGGGACAGGGCTTATTCACCCCTCCACTTT. Amino acids: CASSQGDRAYSPLHF.

The rearrangement uses TRBV30 and TRBJ2-2; 7 bases are shared with TRBD1. The CDR3 is made up of 14 amino acids. Germline-derived CDR1 and CDR2 are GTSNPN and SVGIG (reference sequence). Losses at the gene ends were 4 bases for V and 4 bases for J; bases not matched to a gene: 6. The CDR3 DNA reads as TGTGCCTGGACGACAGGGTTGGTCACCGGGGAGCTGTTTTTT. The encoded protein is CAWTTGLVTGELFF.

This chain connects TRBV2 to TRBJ1-5, with TRBD1 as a possible D gene (5 bases). Germline V lookup: CDR1 SNHLY, CDR2 FYNNEI. This CDR3 contains 13 residues. V was pared by 3 bases and J by 5 bases, with 8 bases between. The CDR3 region has the DNA TGTGCCAGCAGTGAGGGGGGGGATCAGCCCCAGCATTTT. It is translated as CASSEGGDQPQHF. Combining the CDR3 with reference TRBV2 and TRBJ1-5 gives the whole variable domain EPEVTQTPSHQVTQMGQEVILRCVPISNHLYFYWYRQILGQKVEFLVSFYNNEISEKSEIFDDQFSVERPDGSNFTLKIRSTKLEDSAMYFCASSEGGDQPQHFGDGTRLSIL.

The rearrangement links TRBV15 to TRBJ2-1; TRBD2 is a possible D gene (5 bases). Trimming took 5 bases from V and 4 from J, leaving 12 bases between them. The germline gives CDR1 LNHNV, CDR2 YYDKDF (reference sequence). The CDR3 is made up of 14 amino acids. Here the CDR3 reads CATSLKRSYNEQFF. The CDR3 DNA is TGTGCCACCAGCTTAAAGCGGTCTTACAATGAGCAGTTCTTC.

The CDR3 sequence: CASSFRSTGGGLNTEAFF. The CDR3, as DNA: TGTGCCAGCAGCTTTCGCTCCACCGGGGGGGGATTAAACACTGAAGCTTTCTTT. J is TRBJ1-1 and V is TRBV5-6; D perhaps matches TRBD1 (5 bases). The V and J ends lost 2 bases and 2 bases respectively, with 22 bases between them. CDR1 and CDR2 (germline): SGHDT, YYEEEE. CDR3 size: 18 residues.

For the CDR3, the DNA is TGTGCCAGCAGGGAGCGGCAAAATAGCAATCAGCCCCAGCATTTT. Protein sequence: CASRERQNSNQPQHF. The rearrangement joins TRBV2 to TRBJ1-5, with D hard to call. The germline V and J ends were trimmed by 6 bases and 0 bases, with 12 bases remaining between them. This CDR3 spans 15 amino acids. Germline V gives CDR1 SNHLY, CDR2 FYNNEI.

The chain uses TRBV28 and TRBJ2-2; 8 nucleotides agree with TRBD2. Germline loops: CDR1 MDHEN, CDR2 SYDVKM. The CDR3 extends over 15 amino acids. The V gene end was trimmed by 6 bases and the J gene end by 5 bases; junction bases not matched to a gene: 8. DNA of the CDR3: TGTGCCAGCAGACCGGGGGGGCCGTATACCGGGGAGCTGTTTTTT. Amino acid sequence: CASRPGGPYTGELFF.

The V call is TRBV2, the J call TRBJ1-1; the D gene is possibly TRBD1 (5 bases). Trimming left V 10 bases short and J 4 bases short, with 19 bases between. From germline, CDR1 is SNHLY and CDR2 FYNNEI. The CDR3 extends over 14 amino acids. The CDR3: CAKQVIAGPTEAFF. In nucleotides, the CDR3 is TGTGCCAAGCAAGTTATCGCAGGGCCCACTGAAGCTTTCTTT.

The chain couples TRBV2 to TRBJ2-7; tentative D call: TRBD2 (6 bases). The CDR3 runs 13 residues. In germline, CDR1 is SNHLY, CDR2 FYNNEI. The ends were cut back, 8 bases at V and 4 bases at J, with 15 bases in the middle. The CDR3 sequence: CASRWGEGYEQYF. The CDR3 nucleotides read TGTGCCAGCCGATGGGGGGAAGGATACGAGCAGTACTTC.

The rearrangement joins TRBV2 to TRBJ2-1, with a tentative D call TRBD1 (6 bases). CDR3 size: 15 residues. Trimming took off 7 bases at V and 1 base at J, with 14 bases between the two ends. CDR1 and CDR2 from the germline V gene are SNHLY and FYNNEI. As DNA, the CDR3 is TGTGCCAGCATCCCACAGGGACCATCCTACAATGAGCAGTTCTTC. This codes for CASIPQGPSYNEQFF.

The chain combines TRBV7-8 with TRBJ2-7; D is possibly TRBD1 (5 bases). Germline CDR1 and CDR2: SGHVS and FQNEAQ. The CDR3 length is 13 residues. The V end lost 6 bases, the J end lost 2 bases, and 11 bases lay between the germline ends. The CDR3 here is CASRPDITYEQYF. Written as DNA, the CDR3 is TGTGCCAGCAGACCGGACATTACCTACGAGCAGTACTTC.

This clone appeared once. The chain combines TRBV10-2 with TRBJ1-4; tentatively, D is TRBD1 (6 bases). The CDR3 is 13 residues long. The V end was cut by 8 bases, the J end by 8 bases, with 15 bases between. Germline V gene sequence: CDR1 WSHSY, CDR2 SAAADI. CDR3 sequence reads: CASVRLQGEKLFF. The CDR3 coding sequence is TGCGCCAGCGTCAGGTTACAGGGAGAAAAACTGTTTTTT.

The J gene is TRBJ2-7, the V gene TRBV6-5, with D possibly TRBD2 on 5 matching bases. Germline CDR1 MNHEY, CDR2 SVGAGI. V gave up 5 bases and J gave up 4 bases, with 12 bases separating them. The length of the CDR3 is 13 residues. The DNA of the CDR3 is TGTGCCAGCAGTGCGGGCCTCACATACGAGCAGTACTTC. Amino acid sequence: CASSAGLTYEQYF.

The CDR3 spells CASSPIGTGVSGYTF. In DNA, the CDR3 is TGTGCCAGCAGCCCAATAGGGACAGGGGTTTCTGGCTACACCTTC. The chain employs TRBV7-9 and TRBJ1-2, with 10 nucleotides matching TRBD1. Trimming at V came to 5 bases and at J to 7 bases, leaving 10 bases not matched to a gene. This CDR3 has 15 residues. Germline V gives CDR1 SEHNR, CDR2 FQNEAQ (reference sequence).

CDR3 in amino acids: CASSQVGGNSYEQYF. The DNA of the CDR3 is TGCGCCAGCAGCCAAGTTGGAGGCAACTCCTACGAGCAGTACTTC. The chain has TRBV4-1 and TRBJ2-7, with a tentative D call TRBD2 (5 bases). CDR3 length: 15 residues. V lost 1 base, J lost 0 bases, and 10 bases lay in between. Germline-derived CDR1 and CDR2 are MGHRA and YSYEKL.

The rearrangement uses TRBV7-6 and TRBJ2-7; tentative D call: TRBD2 (6 bases). Germline-derived CDR1 and CDR2 are SGHVS and FNYEAQ. This CDR3 region has 14 residues. V lost 5 bases and J 0 bases, leaving 11 bases between the germline ends. Here the CDR3 reads CASSSEEGSYEQYF. CDR3 in DNA: TGTGCCAGCAGCAGCGAGGAGGGCTCCTACGAGCAGTACTTC.

The J gene is TRBJ2-7, the V gene TRBV10-3, with 8 bases matching TRBD1. The CDR3 extends over 15 amino acids. V shed 3 bases and J 0 bases; nucleotides not matched to a gene: 4. CDR1 and CDR2 (germline): ENHRY, SYGVKD. The CDR3 nucleotides read TGTGCCATCAGTGACCTGGGACAGGACTCCTACGAGCAGTACTTC. Its translation: CAISDLGQDSYEQYF.

The J gene is TRBJ2-4, the V gene TRBV7-9; D perhaps matches TRBD2 (5 bases). CDR3 size: 16 residues. V shed 3 bases and J shed 0 bases, with 12 bases lying between them. Germline-derived CDR1 and CDR2 are SEHNR and FQNEAQ (reference sequence). The CDR3 coding sequence is TGTGCCAGCAGCTTTGAACTAGACTTAGCCAAAAACATTCAGTACTTC. This encodes CASSFELDLAKNIQYF. The entire variable domain, with the rest obtained from reference TRBV7-9 and TRBJ2-4, is as follows: DTGVSQNPRHKITKRGQNVTFRCDPISEHNRLYWYRQTLGQGPEFLTYFQNEAQLEKSRLLSDRFSAERPKGSFSTLEIQRTEQGDSAMYLCASSFELDLAKNIQYFGAGTRLSVL.

The gene calls are TRBV7-2 and TRBJ2-1; TRBD1 aligns across 7 bases. The J segment lost 10 bases and the V segment lost 1 base, leaving 7 bases of the junction unmatched. Per germline, CDR1 SGHTA and CDR2 FQGNSA. The CDR3 covers 14 residues. The CDR3 DNA reads as TGTGCCAGCAGCTTAGGGACAGGCGAGATAGAGCAGTTCTTC. The encoded protein is CASSLGTGEIEQFF.

This sequence joins TRBV30 and TRBJ1-5; possible D gene TRBD1, 5 bases. CDR1 is GTSNPN, CDR2 SVGIG, per germline (reference sequence). Trimming stripped 5 bases from V and 4 bases from J, with 18 bases between. This CDR3 spans 15 amino acids. CDR3 amino acids: CAWEKTGTGNQPQHF. The CDR3 region has the DNA TGTGCCTGGGAGAAAACCGGGACTGGGAATCAGCCCCAGCATTTT.

The chain recombines TRBV18 with TRBJ1-5, with 10 positions matching TRBD1. Trimming cost V 2 bases and J 3 bases; bases outside gene matches: 1. CDR3 length: 15 residues. Germline lookup yields CDR1 KGHSH and CDR2 LQKENI. The CDR3 spells CASSPGTGDNQPQHF. The DNA of the CDR3 is TGTGCCAGCTCACCAGGGACAGGGGACAATCAGCCCCAGCATTTT. The full variable domain, with the rest looked up from reference TRBV18 and TRBJ1-5, is NAGVMQNPRHLVRRRGQEARLRCSPMKGHSHVYWYRQLPEEGLKFMVYLQKENIIDESGMPKERFSAEFPKEGPSILRIQQVVRGDSAAYFCASSPGTGDNQPQHFGDGTRLSIL.

This sequence joins TRBV19 and TRBJ2-1, with 9 positions matching TRBD1. The CDR3 spans 14 residues. Losses at the gene ends were 6 bases for V and 4 bases for J; bases not matched to a gene: 4. Germline V gives CDR1 LNHDA, CDR2 SQIVND (reference sequence). The CDR3 DNA follows: TGTGCCAGTAGGACAGGACAGGGGTACAATGAGCAGTTCTTC. Its translation: CASRTGQGYNEQFF. The full variable domain, in which reference TRBV19 and TRBJ2-1 provide the parts outside the CDR3, is DGGITQSPKYLFRKEGQNVTLSCEQNLNHDAMYWYRQDPGQGLRLIYYSQIVNDFQKGDIAEGYSVSREKKESFPLTVTSAQKNPTAFYLCASRTGQGYNEQFFGPGTRLTVL.

The V gene is TRBV7-2, the J gene TRBJ2-3, with 7 bases fitting TRBD2. The V gene's germline CDR1 is SGHTA and CDR2 FQGNSA. CDR3 length: 15 amino acids. V trimming: 5 bases; J trimming: 4 bases; junction bases outside the gene matches: 9. The CDR3 is CASSPLAGAPDTQYF. Here the CDR3 DNA reads TGTGCCAGCAGCCCCCTGGCGGGAGCCCCAGATACGCAGTATTTT.

Within the sample, this clone is medium-sized (0.01 to 0.1%). V usage is TRBV6-4 and J usage is TRBJ1-3, with unresolved D. The germline V gene encodes CDR1 MRHNA and CDR2 SNTAGT. Deletions cut 5 bases from V and 1 base from J, with 12 bases between. The CDR3 extends over 15 amino acids. CDR3: CASSPRSGSGNTIYF. Here the CDR3 DNA reads TGTGCCAGCAGTCCCCGCTCGGGGTCTGGAAACACCATATATTTT.